These 3 T cell receptor beta chains were sequenced from one sample in a study of blood T cells in healthy people across ages. The second PCR ran about 6 to 11 cycles with a sample-barcoded 5' primer and J-beta primers. TCRdb redid the calling of the 5' RACE reads with MiXCR, one entry per CDR3 protein. The repertoire holds 800,000 to 950,000 distinct CDR3 sequences, with around 34% as singletons. Sequencing was carried out using blood. All receptors come from a man younger than 35 in good health.

This chain joins TRBV12-3 or TRBV12-4 and TRBJ1-2; D remains ambiguous. This CDR3 spans 12 amino acids. The V end lost 1 base, the J end lost 7 bases, and 7 bases lay between the germline ends. The CDR3 DNA is TGTGCCAGCAGTTTAGGGCAGCTTGGCTACACCTTC. Its translation is CASSLGQLGYTF.

The chain links TRBV13 to TRBJ2-5; a possible D gene is TRBD2 (5 bases). The germline V and J ends were trimmed by 4 bases and 4 bases, with 10 bases remaining between them. CDR1 is PRHDT and CDR2 is FYEKMQ in the germline V gene (reference sequence). The CDR3 runs to 13 residues. CDR3 loop: CASSSRGTETQYF. The CDR3 nucleotides read TGTGCCAGCAGCTCCCGGGGTACAGAGACCCAGTACTTC.

This clonotype showed up many times. The gene calls are TRBV20-1 and TRBJ1-4; perhaps TRBD1 as D (6 bases). CDR1 and CDR2 from the germline V gene are DFQATT and SNEGSKA (reference sequence). Trimming shortened V by 4 bases and J by 8 bases, and 14 bases separated the two germline ends. The CDR3 has 13 residues. The CDR3 sequence: CSANDRNLEKLFF. CDR3 coding DNA: TGCAGTGCTAACGACAGGAACTTGGAAAAACTGTTTTTT.